Listed below are T cell receptor beta chains from one sample, sequenced in a study of blood T cells in healthy people across ages. TCRdb reanalysed the 5' RACE reads using MiXCR and keeps one entry per CDR3 protein. The table lists over 1,200,000 distinct CDR3 sequences, almost 60% of them singletons. Sequencing used blood. The origin of the receptors is a man between 18 and 35 years old in good health. Each CDR3 is given with its conserved first and last residue. The order of the fields is J gene, D gene, clone size, V gene, CDR3 DNA, CDR3 protein. D genes are given only for firm matches. Size values are once, few and many counts, or a class for expanded clones, and some rows have none.

>TRBJ2-3|-|-|TRBV12-3/TRBV12-4
TGTGCCAGCGGCCCGGTGGGTTTGACAGATACGCAGTATTTT
CASGPVGLTDTQYF
>TRBJ2-7|-|-|TRBV11-2
TGTGCCAGCAGCTTAGATACAAGGGCCTACTCCTACGAGCAGTACTTC
CASSLDTRAYSYEQYF
>TRBJ1-1|-|once|TRBV10-3
TGTGCCATCAGTGAGCGGCGAGAAACTGAAGCTTTCTTT
CAISERRETEAFF
>TRBJ2-1|-|-|TRBV28
TGTGCCAGCAGCCTCAGGGGCGGTCAACACAATGAGCAGTTCTTC
CASSLRGGQHNEQFF
>TRBJ2-1|-|-|TRBV28
TGTGCCAGCAGTCCATACCTAGTATGGGGGAATGAGCAGTTCTTC
CASSPYLVWGNEQFF
>TRBJ2-7|-|once|TRBV13
TGTGCCAGCAGCCGTTCCGACTGGAGCTCCTACGAGCAGTACTTC
CASSRSDWSSYEQYF
>TRBJ1-1|-|-|TRBV15
TGTGCCACCAGCAGAGATAGAAGTATAAACACTGAAGCTTTCTTT
CATSRDRSINTEAFF
>TRBJ2-1|-|-|TRBV6-4
TGTGCCAGCAGTGACTGGGCCGACTGGGGGGTCAATGAGCAGTTCTTC
CASSDWADWGVNEQFF
>TRBJ1-6|-|-|TRBV29-1
TGCAGCGTTGAAGAAACCGTAGATTCACCCCTCCACTTT
CSVEETVDSPLHF
>TRBJ2-1|TRBD1|-|TRBV4-1
TGCGCCACCGGGGACAGTCCGGAACGGAATGAGCAGTTCTTC
CATGDSPERNEQFF
>TRBJ2-7|-|few|TRBV20-1
TGCAGTGCGACAGGGGGGGGACTAGGAAACTACGAGCAGTACTTC
CSATGGGLGNYEQYF
>TRBJ1-1|TRBD1|-|TRBV6-5
TGTGCCAGCAGCCGAGGGGGCCCAGTGAACACTGAAGCTTTCTTT
CASSRGGPVNTEAFF
>TRBJ2-7|TRBD1|-|TRBV6-2/TRBV6-3
TGTGCCAGCAGTTACGACAGGGCCTCCTACGAGCAGTACTTC
CASSYDRASYEQYF
>TRBJ2-3|-|-|TRBV20-1
TGCAGTGCCCCCCCTGACACCGGAATTCCAGATACGCAGTATTTT
CSAPPDTGIPDTQYF
>TRBJ2-7|TRBD1|-|TRBV6-5
TGTGCCAGCAGTACCGGACAGGAGAAATACGAGCAGTACTTC
CASSTGQEKYEQYF
>TRBJ2-7|TRBD2|-|TRBV5-1
TGCGCCAGCAGCACCGGCTTCACTAGCGGAAGATACGAGCAGTACTTC
CASSTGFTSGRYEQYF
>TRBJ2-7|TRBD1|-|TRBV6-1
TGTGCCAGCAGTGGGGACAGGGCCGAGCAGTACTTC
CASSGDRAEQYF
>TRBJ2-1|-|-|TRBV25-1
TGTGCCAGCAGTGACGCGGCAGTAGCGCAATACAATGAGCAGTTCTTC
CASSDAAVAQYNEQFF
>TRBJ1-1|-|-|TRBV4-1
TGCGCCAGCAGCCACACAACCCAAGAAGCTTTCTTT
CASSHTTQEAFF
>TRBJ2-1|TRBD1|-|TRBV29-1
TGCAGCGTCTCCACAGGGGCGCACTTCAATGAGCAGTTCTTC
CSVSTGAHFNEQFF
>TRBJ2-5|-|few|TRBV9
TGTGCCAGCAGCGTAGCCTTGACTGATCAAGAGACCCAGTACTTC
CASSVALTDQETQYF
>TRBJ1-4|-|many|TRBV20-1
TGCAGTGCTAGGACCCAAAGGCTAGATAATGAAAAACTGTTTTTT
CSARTQRLDNEKLFF
>TRBJ1-1|TRBD1|-|TRBV3-1
TGTGCCAGCAACGACAGGGGGATCGCTGAAGCTTTCTTT
CASNDRGIAEAFF
>TRBJ1-2|-|once|TRBV29-1
TGCAGCGTTGAAGATCCCCGGGGGGCAAACTCTGGCTACACCTTC
CSVEDPRGANSGYTF
>TRBJ2-3|TRBD1|once|TRBV6-1
TGTGCCAGCAATTTACAGGGGGTTCCTTCCACAGATACGCAGTATTTT
CASNLQGVPSTDTQYF
>TRBJ1-1|TRBD1|-|TRBV4-1
TGCGCCAGCAGCGCCCGGACAGGGCCTGAAGCTTTCTTT
CASSARTGPEAFF
>TRBJ2-3|-|-|TRBV11-2
TGTGCCAGCAGCCCCCTAGGCACAGCTACGCAGTATTTT
CASSPLGTATQYF
>TRBJ2-5|TRBD1|-|TRBV20-1
TGCAGTGCTAGAGGTGGGCGGGACAGGGGGTACAATGAGCAGTACTTC
CSARGGRDRGYNEQYF
>TRBJ1-4|-|few|TRBV12-3/TRBV12-4
TGTGCCAGCAGTAGACAGACGTCAACTAATGAAAAACTGTTTTTT
CASSRQTSTNEKLFF
>TRBJ2-5|-|few|TRBV4-3
TGCGCCAGCAGCCCCGAAGGGGGGAGTAAGACCCAGTACTTC
CASSPEGGSKTQYF
>TRBJ1-2|-|-|TRBV4-2
TGTGCCAGCAGCCAAGTTGAAAATCCTAACTATGGCTACACCTTC
CASSQVENPNYGYTF
>TRBJ2-5|-|-|TRBV20-1
TGCAGTGCTAGAGCAACGCCCCAAGAGACCCAGTACTTC
CSARATPQETQYF
>TRBJ2-7|TRBD2|-|TRBV11-2
TGTGCCAGCAGCTTAGTGGCGGGAGGGCTCAACGAGCAGTACTTC
CASSLVAGGLNEQYF
>TRBJ2-7|TRBD1|-|TRBV18
TGTGCCAGCTCGACCGGGACAGGGGGAATCTACGAGCAGTACTTC
CASSTGTGGIYEQYF
>TRBJ1-6|TRBD1|few|TRBV6-5
TGTGCCAGCAGTCGGACAGGGGATTCGGAGTCACCCCTCCACTTT
CASSRTGDSESPLHF
>TRBJ1-1|-|-|TRBV29-1
TGCAGCGTTGATGACGGACTAAACACTGAAGCTTTCTTT
CSVDDGLNTEAFF
>TRBJ2-4|-|-|TRBV4-1
TGCGCCAGCAGCCAAGGGCCAGCTCTAGCCAAAAACATTCAGTACTTC
CASSQGPALAKNIQYF
>TRBJ1-5|-|few|TRBV6-6
TGTGCCAGCAGTTCAGGGTCCAGCAATCAGCCCCAGCATTTT
CASSSGSSNQPQHF
>TRBJ1-2|-|-|TRBV4-3
TGCGCCAGCAGCCGGACCTCTGGGAACTATGGCTACACCTTC
CASSRTSGNYGYTF
>TRBJ1-2|-|few|TRBV24-1
TGTGCCACCAGTGATCTCGGGCAAAACTATGGCTACACCTTC
CATSDLGQNYGYTF
>TRBJ2-7|-|-|TRBV12-3/TRBV12-4
TGTGCCAGCAGTTTATTTCTACAGACCTACGAGCAGTACTTC
CASSLFLQTYEQYF
>TRBJ2-7|TRBD2|-|TRBV4-1
TGCGCCGGCAGCCGGGGACTAGCTTCCTACGAGCAGTACTTC
CAGSRGLASYEQYF
>TRBJ2-7|-|-|TRBV12-3/TRBV12-4
TGTGCCAGCAGTTTAGGCTACAGAAGCTTCTACGAGCAGTACTTC
CASSLGYRSFYEQYF
>TRBJ1-6|TRBD1|-|TRBV20-1
TGCAGTGCTAGAGCTCAAACAGGGGTGGATAATTCACCCCTCCACTTT
CSARAQTGVDNSPLHF
>TRBJ1-1|-|few|TRBV12-3/TRBV12-4
TGTGCCAGCAGCCTCCCCGGGGGGCGCTTCGACACTGAAGCTTTCTTT
CASSLPGGRFDTEAFF
>TRBJ2-1|-|-|TRBV3-1
TGTGCCAGCAGCCAAGAAACCGGGGATGGGCAGTTCTTC
CASSQETGDGQFF